Listed below are T cell receptor beta chains from one sample, sequenced in a study of shared clonotypes between healthy human individuals. Clones were sequenced by immunoSEQ multiplex PCR, and TCRdb holds only the in-frame ones, with some missing. This sample has about 2.3 million clones; approximately 95% occur once, and the top ten carry 0.39%. Material for sequencing was naive CD4+ T cells from PBMCs. These receptors all come from a young man in good health. Some clones in this sample may be carry-over from other donors' samples. CDR3s include the opening cysteine and the closing phenylalanine or tryptophan. Each record gives: J gene, clone size, D gene, V gene, CDR3 length, CDR3 protein, CDR3 DNA. A D gene is named only where the DNA matches it firmly. Clone size is stated in some rows and not others, as once, few, many or a class when expanded.

>TRBJ2-5|NA|NA|TRBV5-1|13
CASSPRVGETQYF
TGCGCCAGCAGCCCCCGGGTGGGAGAGACCCAGTACTTC
>TRBJ2-6|NA|TRBD1|TRBV5-1|18
CASSPGQGRDSGANVLTF
TGCGCCAGCAGCCCCGGACAGGGGAGGGACTCTGGGGCCAACGTCCTGACTTTC
>TRBJ2-7|NA|TRBD2|TRBV29-1|14
CSASGTGGIYEQYF
TGCAGCGCCTCGGGTACGGGAGGGATCTACGAGCAGTACTTC
>TRBJ1-4|few|TRBD1|TRBV30|17
CAHKRDRGMDVTEKLFF
TGTGCCCACAAGCGGGACAGGGGCATGGACGTGACTGAAAAACTGTTTTTT
>TRBJ2-5|NA|NA|TRBV4-1|16
CASSQARGNPWETQYF
TGCGCCAGCAGCCAAGCCCGGGGGAATCCCTGGGAGACCCAGTACTTC
>TRBJ1-1|NA|TRBD1|TRBV18|15
CASSLGTGGRTEAFF
TGTGCCAGCTCACTAGGGACAGGGGGCAGGACTGAAGCTTTCTTT
>TRBJ2-1|NA|NA|TRBV7-9|19
CASSPPGTRLRAGNNEQFF
TGTGCCAGCAGCCCGCCTGGGACTCGTCTTAGGGCAGGTAACAATGAGCAGTTCTTC
>TRBJ2-1|NA|TRBD2|TRBV11-2|15
CASRATGRGDNEQFF
TGTGCCAGCAGGGCCACCGGGCGGGGGGACAATGAGCAGTTCTTC
>TRBJ2-3|NA|TRBD2|TRBV5-1|16
CASSLEPRGTKDTQYF
TGCGCCAGCAGCTTGGAACCAAGAGGGACTAAAGATACGCAGTATTTT
>TRBJ2-7|NA|TRBD1|TRBV5-1|14
CASSWAGTGYEQYF
TGCGCCAGCAGCTGGGCCGGGACAGGGTACGAGCAGTACTTC
>TRBJ2-3|NA|NA|TRBV29-1|13
CSVGGGGTDTQYF
TGCAGCGTTGGGGGGGGCGGCACAGATACGCAGTATTTT
>TRBJ2-2|NA|TRBD2|TRBV27|15
CASSFSGRAAGELFF
TGTGCCAGCAGTTTTAGCGGGAGGGCCGCCGGGGAGCTGTTTTTT
>TRBJ1-2|NA|NA|TRBV5-8|14
CASSRTYHRGGYTF
TGTGCCAGCAGCCGGACCTACCATAGGGGTGGCTACACCTTC
>TRBJ1-4|NA|NA|TRBV9|16
CASSVGGAEYQEKLFF
TGTGCCAGCAGCGTAGGCGGCGCGGAGTATCAGGAAAAACTGTTTTTT
>TRBJ1-5|NA|NA|TRBV27|15
CASSLLGRSNQPQHF
TGTGCCAGCAGTTTACTGGGACGTTCCAATCAGCCCCAGCATTTT
>TRBJ1-4|NA|NA|TRBV6-5|13
CASRAGLGEKLFF
TGTGCCAGCAGAGCAGGGTTAGGTGAAAAACTGTTTTTT
>TRBJ2-7|once|TRBD2|TRBV2|15
CASSFGTSGSYEQYF
TGTGCCAGCAGTTTCGGGACTAGCGGGAGCTACGAGCAGTACTTC
>TRBJ2-1|NA|NA|TRBV15|16
CATSRGGGAGGNEQFF
TGTGCCACCAGCAGAGGCGGAGGGGCAGGGGGCAATGAGCAGTTCTTC